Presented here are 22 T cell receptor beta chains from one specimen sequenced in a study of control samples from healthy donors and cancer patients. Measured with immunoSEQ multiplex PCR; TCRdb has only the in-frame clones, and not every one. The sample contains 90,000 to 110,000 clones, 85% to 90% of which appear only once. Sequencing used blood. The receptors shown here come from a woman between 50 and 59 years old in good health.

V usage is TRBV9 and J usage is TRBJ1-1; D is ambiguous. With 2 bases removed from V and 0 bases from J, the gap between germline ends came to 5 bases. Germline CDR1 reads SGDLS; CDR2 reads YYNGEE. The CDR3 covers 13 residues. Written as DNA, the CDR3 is TGTGCCAGCAGCGTCGCCGTGAACACTGAAGCTTTCTTT. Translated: CASSVAVNTEAFF. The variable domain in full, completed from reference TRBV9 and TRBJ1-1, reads DSGVTQTPKHLITATGQRVTLRCSPRSGDLSVYWYQQSLDQGLQFLIQYYNGEERAKGNILERFSAQQFPDLHSELNLSSLELGDSALYFCASSVAVNTEAFFGQGTRLTVV.

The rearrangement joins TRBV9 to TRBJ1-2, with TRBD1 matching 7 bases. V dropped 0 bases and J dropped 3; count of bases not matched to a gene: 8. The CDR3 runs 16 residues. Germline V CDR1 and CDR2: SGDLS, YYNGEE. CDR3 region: CASSVGAGTADYGYTF. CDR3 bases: TGTGCCAGCAGCGTAGGCGCCGGGACAGCGGACTATGGCTACACCTTC.

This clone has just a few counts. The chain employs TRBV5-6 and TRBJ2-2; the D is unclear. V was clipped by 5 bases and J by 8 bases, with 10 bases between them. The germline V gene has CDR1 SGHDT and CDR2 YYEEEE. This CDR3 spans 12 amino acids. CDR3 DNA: TGTGCCAGCAGTCCAATGGGAGGGGAGCTGTTTTTT. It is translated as CASSPMGGELFF.

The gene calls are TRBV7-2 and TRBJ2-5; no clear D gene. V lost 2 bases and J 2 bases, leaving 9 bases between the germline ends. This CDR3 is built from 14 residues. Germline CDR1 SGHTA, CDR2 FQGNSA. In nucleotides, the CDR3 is TGTGCCAGCAGCTTAACGCGGTTTCAAGAGACCCAGTACTTC. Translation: CASSLTRFQETQYF. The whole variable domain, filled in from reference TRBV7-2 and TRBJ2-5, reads GAGVSQSPSNKVTEKGKDVELRCDPISGHTALYWYRQSLGQGLEFLIYFQGNSAPDKSGLPSDRFSAERTGGSVSTLTIQRTQQEDSAVYLCASSLTRFQETQYFGPGTRLLVL.

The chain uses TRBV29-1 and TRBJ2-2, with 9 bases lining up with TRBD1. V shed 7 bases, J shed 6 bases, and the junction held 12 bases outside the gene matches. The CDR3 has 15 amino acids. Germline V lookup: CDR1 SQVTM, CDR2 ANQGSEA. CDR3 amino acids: CSARGGTGRAGELFF. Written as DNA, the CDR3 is TGCAGCGCACGAGGGGGGACAGGGAGAGCCGGGGAGCTGTTTTTT.

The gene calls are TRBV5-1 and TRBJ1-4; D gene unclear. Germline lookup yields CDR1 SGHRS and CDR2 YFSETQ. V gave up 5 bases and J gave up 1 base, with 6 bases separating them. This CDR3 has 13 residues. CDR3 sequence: CASSPGTNEKLFF. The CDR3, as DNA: TGCGCCAGCAGTCCGGGAACTAATGAAAAACTGTTTTTT. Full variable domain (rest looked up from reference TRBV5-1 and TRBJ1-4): KAGVTQTPRYLIKTRGQQVTLSCSPISGHRSVSWYQQTPGQGLQFLFEYFSETQRNKGNFPGRFSGRQFSNSRSEMNVSTLELGDSALYLCASSPGTNEKLFFGSGTQLSVL.

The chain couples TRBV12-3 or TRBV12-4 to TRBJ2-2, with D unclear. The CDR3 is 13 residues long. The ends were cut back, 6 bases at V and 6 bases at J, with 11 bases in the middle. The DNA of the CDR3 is TGTGCCAGCAGACCTCGTGGGGCCGGGGAGCTGTTTTTT. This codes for CASRPRGAGELFF.

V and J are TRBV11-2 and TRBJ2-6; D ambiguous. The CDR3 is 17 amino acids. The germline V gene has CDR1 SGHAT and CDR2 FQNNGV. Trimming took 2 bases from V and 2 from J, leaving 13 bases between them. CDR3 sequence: CASSLNMAAPGANVLTF. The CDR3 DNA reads TGTGCCAGCAGCTTAAATATGGCAGCGCCTGGGGCCAACGTCCTGACTTTC.

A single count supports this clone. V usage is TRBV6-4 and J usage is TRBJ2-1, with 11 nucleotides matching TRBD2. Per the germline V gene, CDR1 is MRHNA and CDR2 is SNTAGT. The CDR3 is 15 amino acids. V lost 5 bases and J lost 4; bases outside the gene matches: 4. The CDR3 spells CASSPGTSGYNEQFF. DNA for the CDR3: TGTGCCAGCAGTCCCGGGACTAGCGGTTACAATGAGCAGTTCTTC.

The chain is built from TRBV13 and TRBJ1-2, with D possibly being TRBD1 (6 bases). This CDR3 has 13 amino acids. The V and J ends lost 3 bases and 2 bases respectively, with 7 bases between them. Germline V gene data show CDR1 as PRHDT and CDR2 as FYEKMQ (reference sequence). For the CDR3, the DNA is TGTGCCAGCAGCTTTACAGGGAACTATGGCTACACCTTC. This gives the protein CASSFTGNYGYTF.

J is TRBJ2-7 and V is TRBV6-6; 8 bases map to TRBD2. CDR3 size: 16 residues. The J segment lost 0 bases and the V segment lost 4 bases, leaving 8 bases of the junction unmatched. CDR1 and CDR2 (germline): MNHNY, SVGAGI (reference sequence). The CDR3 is CASSSLPGGSSYEQYF. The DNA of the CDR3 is TGTGCCAGCAGTTCCTTGCCGGGGGGGAGCTCCTACGAGCAGTACTTC.

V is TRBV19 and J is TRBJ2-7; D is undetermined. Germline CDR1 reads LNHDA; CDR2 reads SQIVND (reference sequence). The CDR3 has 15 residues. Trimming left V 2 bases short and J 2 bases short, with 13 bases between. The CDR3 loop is CASSIRGSPAYEQYF. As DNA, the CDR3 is TGTGCCAGTAGTATACGAGGCAGTCCGGCCTACGAGCAGTACTTC. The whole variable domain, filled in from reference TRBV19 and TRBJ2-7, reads DGGITQSPKYLFRKEGQNVTLSCEQNLNHDAMYWYRQDPGQGLRLIYYSQIVNDFQKGDIAEGYSVSREKKESFPLTVTSAQKNPTAFYLCASSIRGSPAYEQYFGPGTRLTVT.

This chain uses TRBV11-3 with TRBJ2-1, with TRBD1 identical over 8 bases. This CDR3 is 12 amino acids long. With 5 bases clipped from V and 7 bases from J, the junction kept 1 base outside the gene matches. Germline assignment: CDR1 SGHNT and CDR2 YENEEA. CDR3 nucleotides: TGTGCCAGCAGCAGGACAGGGAATGAGCAGTTCTTC. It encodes CASSRTGNEQFF.

The CDR3 here is CASSRGFLINQPQHF. In DNA form, the CDR3 reads TGTGCCAGCAGCCGCGGATTCTTGATCAATCAGCCCCAGCATTTT. V is TRBV5-6 and J is TRBJ1-5, with unresolved D. The V and J ends lost 4 bases and 3 bases respectively, with 14 bases between them. The CDR3 runs 15 residues. The V gene's germline CDR1 is SGHDT and CDR2 YYEEEE.

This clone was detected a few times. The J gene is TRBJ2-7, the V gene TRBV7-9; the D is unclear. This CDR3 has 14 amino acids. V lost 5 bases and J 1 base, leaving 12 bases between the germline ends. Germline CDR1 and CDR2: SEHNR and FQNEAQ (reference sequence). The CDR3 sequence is CASSRSEGSYEQYF. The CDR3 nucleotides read TGTGCCAGCAGCCGATCGGAAGGGTCCTACGAGCAGTACTTC.

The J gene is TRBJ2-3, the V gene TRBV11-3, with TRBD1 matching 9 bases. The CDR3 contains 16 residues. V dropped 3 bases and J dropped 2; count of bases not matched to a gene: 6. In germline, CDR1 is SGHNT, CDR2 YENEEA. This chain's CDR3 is CASSFGTGPNTDTQYF. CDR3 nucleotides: TGTGCCAGCAGCTTCGGGACAGGGCCGAACACAGATACGCAGTATTTT.

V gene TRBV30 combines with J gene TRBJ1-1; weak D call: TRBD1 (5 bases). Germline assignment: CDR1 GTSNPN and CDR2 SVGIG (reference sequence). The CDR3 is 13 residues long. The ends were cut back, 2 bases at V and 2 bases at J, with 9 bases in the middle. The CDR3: CAWSRGFNTEAFF. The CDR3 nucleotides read TGTGCCTGGAGTCGGGGGTTTAACACTGAAGCTTTCTTT. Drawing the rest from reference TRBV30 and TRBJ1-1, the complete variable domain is SQTIHQWPATLVQPVGSPLSLECTVEGTSNPNLYWYRQAAGRGLQLLFYSVGIGQISSEVPQNLSASRPQDRQFILSSKKLLLSDSGFYLCAWSRGFNTEAFFGQGTRLTVV.

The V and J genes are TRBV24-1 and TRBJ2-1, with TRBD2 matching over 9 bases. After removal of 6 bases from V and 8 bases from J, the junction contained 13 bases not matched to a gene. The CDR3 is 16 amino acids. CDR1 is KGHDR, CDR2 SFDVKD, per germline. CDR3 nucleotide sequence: TGTGCCACCAGTAAGTTTAGCGGGAGTGTTGGCGATGAGCAGTTCTTC. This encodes CATSKFSGSVGDEQFF.

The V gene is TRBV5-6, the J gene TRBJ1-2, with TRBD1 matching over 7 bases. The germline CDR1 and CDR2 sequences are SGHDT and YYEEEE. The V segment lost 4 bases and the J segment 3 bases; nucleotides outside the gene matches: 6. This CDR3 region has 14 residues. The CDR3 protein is CASSRTGQDYGYTF. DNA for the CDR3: TGTGCCAGCAGCCGTACCGGACAGGACTATGGCTACACCTTC.

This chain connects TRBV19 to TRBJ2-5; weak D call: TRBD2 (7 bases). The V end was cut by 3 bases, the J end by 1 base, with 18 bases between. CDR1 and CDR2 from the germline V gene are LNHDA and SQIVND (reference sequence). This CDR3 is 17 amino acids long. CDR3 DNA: TGTGCCAGTAGTATCTCGGGTCGGGGGGCCTCCCAAGAGACCCAGTACTTC. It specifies CASSISGRGASQETQYF.

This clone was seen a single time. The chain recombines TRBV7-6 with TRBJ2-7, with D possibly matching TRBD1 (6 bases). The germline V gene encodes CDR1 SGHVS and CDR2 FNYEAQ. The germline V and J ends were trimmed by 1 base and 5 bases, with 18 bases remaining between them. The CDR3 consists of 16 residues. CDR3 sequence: CASSLDPIKGVDEQYF. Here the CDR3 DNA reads TGTGCCAGCAGCTTAGATCCCATTAAGGGGGTGGACGAGCAGTACTTC.

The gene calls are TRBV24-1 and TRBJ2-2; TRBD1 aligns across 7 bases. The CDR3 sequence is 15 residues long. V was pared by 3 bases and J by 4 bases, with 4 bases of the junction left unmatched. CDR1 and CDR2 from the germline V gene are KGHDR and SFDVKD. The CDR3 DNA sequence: TGTGCCACCAGTGATAACAGGGGCGGCACCGGGGAGCTGTTTTTT. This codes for CATSDNRGGTGELFF.